What follows is one T cell receptor (beta chain) and its context. This clonotype was picked up many times. There is no known antigen for this receptor. No base qualities exist here, and no much larger clone lies one base off it. The lymph node samples were taken from the axillary draining lymph nodes of breast cancer patients. The data originate from a study of breast tumors, draining lymph nodes, adjacent tissues (dated by TCRdb to 2016 to 2017). As for the study more broadly: The study compared TCR beta repertoires across tumor, adjacent nontumor tissue and axillary lymph nodes from breast cancer patients. In human breast cancer, the study set out to evaluate how tumor, surrounding tissue and draining lymph node repertoires relate to one another and whether T cells may move between these sites. Beyond this particular receptor, the publication reports: The study presented the conclusion that tumor T cells originate in lymph nodes as consistent with a hypothesis, not as something directly demonstrated. The data were judged consistent with most tumor T cells deriving from the lymph node and then expanding within tumor tissue. Tumor and nontumor tissue repertoires were significantly more similar in luminal-like than in basal-like breast cancer. T-cell repertoire diversity in tumors was found to be lower than in lymph nodes but higher than in nontumor tissue, and preferential V and J gene usage was observed.

Trimming accounts for 4 bases at V and 7 bases at J, while the number of junction bases matched to no gene is 8. The CDR3 spans 15 residues, from the cysteine through the phenylalanine. Solely the CDR3 DNA is kept, with 45 bases framed from the first base. CDR1 and CDR2 are drawn from the germline V gene: SGHRS, YFSETQ. Instrument used: Illumina HiSeq 2000. TCR beta chain libraries were generated by multiplex PCR amplification. The amplified TCR beta chain products were analyzed by high-throughput sequencing. The public reads were run again by TCRdb, first through fastp at Q25 and then through MiXCR, and only productive beta chains were kept. Every CDR3 protein is listed once, alongside the most common genes and DNA of its rows. In all, the sample holds 190,000 or so distinct CDR3 sequences, and around a third of those were seen once. The ten largest clones add up to roughly 4% of the sample.

The rearranged chain carries TRBV5-1 and TRBJ1-6; TRBD1 matches 7 bases in the middle. This receptor was taken from a female donor with breast cancer. Some clones in this sample may be carry-over from other donors' samples. The sequenced material came from axillary lymph node tissue. CDR3 reads: CASSIDPGQNSPLHF. The sequence in DNA is TGCGCCAGCAGCATCGATCCGGGACAGAATTCACCCCTCCACTTT. The full variable domain, with segments outside the CDR3 supplied by the reference TRBV5-1 and TRBJ1-6 proteins, appears as KAGVTQTPRYLIKTRGQQVTLSCSPISGHRSVSWYQQTPGQGLQFLFEYFSETQRNKGNFPGRFSGRQFSNSRSEMNVSTLELGDSALYLCASSIDPGQNSPLHFGNGTRLTVT.